These 9 T cell receptor beta chains share one sample of origin, sequenced in a study of blood T cell repertoires in COVID-19 (dated by TCRdb to the early 2020s). Receptor libraries were prepared by the immunoSEQ multiplex PCR assay. As stored in TCRdb, this immuneACCESS dataset retains in-frame rearrangements with V and J assigned. A fraction of the clones does not appear; measured against another copy, unresolved V genes explain less than half of the discrepancy, and the remainder lacks a known reason. The sample table shows approximately 220,000 clones, and around 90% are seen once. The biggest ten clones account for just over 2.5% of the sample. What was sequenced was PBMCs or T cells enriched from blood (not recorded which). These receptors all stem from a woman aged 25 to 45 with acute COVID-19.

This clone was seen a single time. This chain links TRBV19 with TRBJ1-2; 8 bases map to TRBD1. V lost 4 bases to trimming and J lost 0 bases; unmatched junction nucleotides: 1. The CDR3 length is 14 residues. The V gene's germline CDR1 is LNHDA and CDR2 SQIVND (reference sequence). CDR3 in amino acids: CASSTGQANYGYTF. In DNA, the CDR3 is TGTGCCAGTAGTACGGGACAGGCTAACTATGGCTACACCTTC.

The chain links TRBV7-8 to TRBJ1-4; TRBD1 might be the D (6 bases). The germline gives CDR1 SGHVS, CDR2 FQNEAQ. CDR3 length equals 14 residues. Trimming removed 1 base from V and 7 bases from J, with 10 bases in between. The CDR3 DNA is TGTGCCAGCAGCTTAGTAGCACAGGGTGAAAAACTGTTTTTT. Its translation: CASSLVAQGEKLFF.

The chain combines TRBV29-1 with TRBJ2-2; D is ambiguous. Germline V lookup: CDR1 SQVTM, CDR2 ANQGSEA. Trimming shortened V by 8 bases and J by 3 bases, and 7 bases separated the two germline ends. The length of the CDR3 is 11 residues. The CDR3 region is CSSYYTGELFF. The CDR3 DNA reads TGCAGCTCCTATTACACCGGGGAGCTGTTTTTT.

The rearrangement joins TRBV7-6 to TRBJ2-7; 12 nucleotides line up with TRBD1. The CDR3 is made up of 15 amino acids. Germline V CDR1 and CDR2: SGHVS, FNYEAQ. The ends lost 4 bases at V and 7 bases at J; junction bases unmatched: 8. In nucleotides, the CDR3 is TGTGCCAGCAGCTCGGGACAGGGGGCTTCCTTGGAGCAGTACTTC. It specifies CASSSGQGASLEQYF.

CDR3 sequence reads: CASSLGSGPAFF. DNA for the CDR3: TGTGCCAGCAGCCTAGGGTCAGGGCCAGCTTTCTTT. This sequence joins TRBV7-9 and TRBJ1-1; TRBD1 might be the D (5 bases). The CDR3 contains 12 residues. The germline V gene has CDR1 SEHNR and CDR2 FQNEAQ (reference sequence). The ends were cut back, 5 bases at V and 10 bases at J, with 14 bases in the middle.

This clone appeared many times. The genes are TRBV7-9 and TRBJ1-6; unclear D gene. With 5 bases removed from V and 7 bases from J, the gap between germline ends came to 6 bases. CDR3 size: 12 residues. CDR1 is SEHNR, CDR2 FQNEAQ, per germline (reference sequence). CDR3 nucleotide sequence: TGTGCCAGCAGCCACTCAAATTCACCCCTCCACTTT. It is translated as CASSHSNSPLHF.

The chain has TRBV3-1 (or the pseudogene TRBV3-2) and TRBJ2-1; weak D call: TRBD1 (5 bases). The CDR3 consists of 12 residues. Trimming left V 3 bases short and J 7 bases short, with 7 bases between. CDR1 is LGHDT and CDR2 is YNNKEL in the germline V gene (reference sequence). The CDR3 here is CASSQTENEQFF. Written as DNA, the CDR3 is TGTGCCAGCAGCCAGACAGAAAATGAGCAGTTCTTC.

The chain employs TRBV28 and TRBJ1-6; no reliable D call. Germline V CDR1 and CDR2: MDHEN, SYDVKM. The CDR3 sequence is 15 residues long. V was clipped by 8 bases and J by 7 bases, with 18 bases between them. The CDR3 sequence: CASSPFGRENSPLHF. CDR3 nucleotides: TGTGCCAGCTCCCCCTTCGGACGGGAGAATTCACCCCTCCACTTT.

The genes are TRBV7-8 and TRBJ1-1; weak D call: TRBD1 (6 bases). Trimming removed 2 bases from V and 7 bases from J, with 14 bases in between. The germline V gene has CDR1 SGHVS and CDR2 FQNEAQ. The CDR3 has 14 residues. For the CDR3, the DNA is TGTGCCAGCAGCTTATGGACCAGGGGAGATGAAGCTTTCTTT. Translated: CASSLWTRGDEAFF.